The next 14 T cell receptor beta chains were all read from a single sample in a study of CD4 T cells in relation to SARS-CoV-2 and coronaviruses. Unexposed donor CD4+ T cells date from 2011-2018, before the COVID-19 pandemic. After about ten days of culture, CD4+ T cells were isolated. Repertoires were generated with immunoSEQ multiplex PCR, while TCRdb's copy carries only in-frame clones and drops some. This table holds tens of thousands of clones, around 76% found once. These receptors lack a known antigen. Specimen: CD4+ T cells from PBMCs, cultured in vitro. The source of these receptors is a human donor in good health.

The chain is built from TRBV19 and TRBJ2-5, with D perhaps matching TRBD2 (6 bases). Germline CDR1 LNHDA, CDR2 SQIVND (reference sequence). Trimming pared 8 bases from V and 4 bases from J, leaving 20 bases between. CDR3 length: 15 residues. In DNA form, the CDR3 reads TGTGCCAGTTCAGAAAATCGTGGGGGGAGAGAGACCCAGTACTTC. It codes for CASSENRGGRETQYF.

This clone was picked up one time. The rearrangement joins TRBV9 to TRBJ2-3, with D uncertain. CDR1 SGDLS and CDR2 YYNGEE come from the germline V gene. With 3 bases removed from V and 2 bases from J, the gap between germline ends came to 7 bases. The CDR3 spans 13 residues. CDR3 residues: CASSEAITDTQYF. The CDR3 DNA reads TGTGCCAGCAGCGAAGCGATCACAGATACGCAGTATTTT.

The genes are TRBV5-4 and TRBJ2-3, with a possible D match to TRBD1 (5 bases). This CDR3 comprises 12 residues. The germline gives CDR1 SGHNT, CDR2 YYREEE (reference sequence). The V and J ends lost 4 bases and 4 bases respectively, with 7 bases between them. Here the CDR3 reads CASSKGADTQYF. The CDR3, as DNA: TGTGCCAGCAGCAAAGGGGCAGATACGCAGTATTTT.

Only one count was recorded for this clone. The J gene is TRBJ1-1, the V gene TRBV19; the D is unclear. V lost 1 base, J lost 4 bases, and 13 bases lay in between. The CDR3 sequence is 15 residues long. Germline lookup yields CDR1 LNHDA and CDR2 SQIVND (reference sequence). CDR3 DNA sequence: TGTGCCAGTAGTATAGTTTTCGGAAGTCCCACTGAAGCTTTCTTT. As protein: CASSIVFGSPTEAFF.

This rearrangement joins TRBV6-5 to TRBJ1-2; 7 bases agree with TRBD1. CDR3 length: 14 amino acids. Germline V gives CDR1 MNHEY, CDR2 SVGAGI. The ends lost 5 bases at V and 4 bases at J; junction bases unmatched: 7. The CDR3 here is CASSRTGPFYGYTF. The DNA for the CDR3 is TGTGCCAGCAGTCGGACAGGACCCTTCTATGGCTACACCTTC.

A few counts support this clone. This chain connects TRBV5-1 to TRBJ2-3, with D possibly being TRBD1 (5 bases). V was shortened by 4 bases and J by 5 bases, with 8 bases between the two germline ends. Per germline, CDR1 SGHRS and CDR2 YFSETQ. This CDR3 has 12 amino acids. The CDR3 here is CASSTDIDTQYF. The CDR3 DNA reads TGCGCCAGCAGCACGGACATAGATACGCAGTATTTT.

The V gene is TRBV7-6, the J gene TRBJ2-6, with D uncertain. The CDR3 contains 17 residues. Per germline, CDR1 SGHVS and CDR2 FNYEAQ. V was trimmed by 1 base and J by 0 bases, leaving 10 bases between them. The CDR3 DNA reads TGTGCCAGCAGCTTAGATCCTTATCGCTCTGGGGCCAACGTCCTGACTTTC. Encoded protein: CASSLDPYRSGANVLTF.

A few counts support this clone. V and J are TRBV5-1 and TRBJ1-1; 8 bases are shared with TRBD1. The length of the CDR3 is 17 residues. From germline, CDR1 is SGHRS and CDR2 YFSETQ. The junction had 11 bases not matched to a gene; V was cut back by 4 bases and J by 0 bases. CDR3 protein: CASSLGQGTALNTEAFF. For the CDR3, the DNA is TGCGCCAGCAGCCTCGGACAGGGAACGGCACTGAACACTGAAGCTTTCTTT.

CDR3 bases: TGTGCCACCGACGGACAAAGCGGATACTCTGGGGCCAACGTCCTGACTTTC. Its protein product is CATDGQSGYSGANVLTF. The V and J genes are TRBV7-9 and TRBJ2-6, with D perhaps being TRBD1 or TRBD2 (5 bases each). Trimming cost V 10 bases and J 0 bases, with 19 bases left between them. This CDR3 comprises 17 residues. CDR1 and CDR2 from the germline V gene are SEHNR and FQNEAQ (reference sequence).

The DNA for the CDR3 is TGTGCCAGCAGCTTAGAGGGGGTAGACTACACCTTC. Residues: CASSLEGVDYTF. The genes are TRBV11-2 and TRBJ1-2, with D possibly being TRBD1 (5 bases). V was trimmed by 0 bases and J by 10 bases, leaving 9 bases between them. The length of the CDR3 is 12 residues. Germline V gene data show CDR1 as SGHAT and CDR2 as FQNNGV.

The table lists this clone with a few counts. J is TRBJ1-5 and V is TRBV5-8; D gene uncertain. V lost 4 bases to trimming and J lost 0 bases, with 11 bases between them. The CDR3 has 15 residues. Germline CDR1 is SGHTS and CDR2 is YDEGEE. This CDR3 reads CASSPLDYSNQPQHF. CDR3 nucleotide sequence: TGTGCCAGCAGCCCATTGGATTATAGCAATCAGCCCCAGCATTTT.

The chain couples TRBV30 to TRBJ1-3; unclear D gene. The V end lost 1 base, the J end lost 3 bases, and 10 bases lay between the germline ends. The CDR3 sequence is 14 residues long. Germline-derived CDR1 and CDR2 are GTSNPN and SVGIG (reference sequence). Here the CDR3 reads CAWSGPDGGNTIYF. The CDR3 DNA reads TGTGCCTGGAGTGGCCCGGACGGTGGAAACACCATATATTTT.

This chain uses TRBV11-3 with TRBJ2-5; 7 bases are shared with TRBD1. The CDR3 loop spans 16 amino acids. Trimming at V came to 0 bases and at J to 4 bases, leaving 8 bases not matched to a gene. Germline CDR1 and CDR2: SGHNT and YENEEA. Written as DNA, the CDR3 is TGTGCCAGCAGCTTAGAGCCAAACAGGGGACGAGAGACCCAGTACTTC. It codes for CASSLEPNRGRETQYF.

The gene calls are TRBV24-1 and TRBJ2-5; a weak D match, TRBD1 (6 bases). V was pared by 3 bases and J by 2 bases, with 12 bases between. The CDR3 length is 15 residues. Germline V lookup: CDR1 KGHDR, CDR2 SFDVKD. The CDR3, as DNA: TGTGCCACCAGTGATCCCCGGGACATTCAAGAGACCCAGTACTTC. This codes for CATSDPRDIQETQYF.